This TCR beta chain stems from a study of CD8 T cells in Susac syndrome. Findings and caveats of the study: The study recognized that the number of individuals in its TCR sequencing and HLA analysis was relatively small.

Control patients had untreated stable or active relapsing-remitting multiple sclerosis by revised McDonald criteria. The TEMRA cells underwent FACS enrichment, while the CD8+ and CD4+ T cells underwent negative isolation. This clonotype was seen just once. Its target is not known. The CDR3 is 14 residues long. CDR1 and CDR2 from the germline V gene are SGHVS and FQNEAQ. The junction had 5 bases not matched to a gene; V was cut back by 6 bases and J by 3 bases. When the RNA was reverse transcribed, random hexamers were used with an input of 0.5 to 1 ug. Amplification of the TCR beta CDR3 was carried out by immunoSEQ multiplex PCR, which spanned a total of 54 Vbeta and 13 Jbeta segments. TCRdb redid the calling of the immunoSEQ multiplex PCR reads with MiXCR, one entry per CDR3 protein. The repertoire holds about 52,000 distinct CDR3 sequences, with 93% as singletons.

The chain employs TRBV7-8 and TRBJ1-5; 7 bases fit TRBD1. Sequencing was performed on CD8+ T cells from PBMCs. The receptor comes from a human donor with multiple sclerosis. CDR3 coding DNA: TGTGCCAGCAGTTTTAGGGGGCTCAATCAGCCCCAGCATTTT. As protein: CASSFRGLNQPQHF.